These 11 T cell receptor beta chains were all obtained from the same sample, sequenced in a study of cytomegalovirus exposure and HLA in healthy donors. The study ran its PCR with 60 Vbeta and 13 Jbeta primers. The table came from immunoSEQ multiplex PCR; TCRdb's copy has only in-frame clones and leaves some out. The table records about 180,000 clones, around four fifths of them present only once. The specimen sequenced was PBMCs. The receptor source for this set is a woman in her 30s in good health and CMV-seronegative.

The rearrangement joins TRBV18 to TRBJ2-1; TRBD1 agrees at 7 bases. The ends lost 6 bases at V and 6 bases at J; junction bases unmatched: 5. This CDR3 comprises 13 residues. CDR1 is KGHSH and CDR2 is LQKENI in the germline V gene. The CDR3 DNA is TGTGCCAGCTCGCAAACAGGGGTCAATGAGCAGTTCTTC. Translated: CASSQTGVNEQFF.

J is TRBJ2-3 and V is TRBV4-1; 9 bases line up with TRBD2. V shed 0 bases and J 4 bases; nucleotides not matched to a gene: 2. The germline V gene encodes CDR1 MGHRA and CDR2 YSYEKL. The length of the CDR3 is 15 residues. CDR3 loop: CASSQERGGADTQYF. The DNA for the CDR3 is TGCGCCAGCAGCCAAGAGCGGGGGGGGGCAGATACGCAGTATTTT.

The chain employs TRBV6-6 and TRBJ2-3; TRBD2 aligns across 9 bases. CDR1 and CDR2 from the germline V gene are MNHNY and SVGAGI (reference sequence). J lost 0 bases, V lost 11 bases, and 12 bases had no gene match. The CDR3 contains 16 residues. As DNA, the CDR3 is TGTGCCGGAGCGGATTTAGCGGGGGTGAGCACAGATACGCAGTATTTT. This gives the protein CAGADLAGVSTDTQYF.

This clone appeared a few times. CDR3 protein: CSVVSRVDYGYTF. CDR3 sequence (DNA): TGCAGCGTTGTATCGAGGGTGGACTATGGCTACACCTTC. V and J are TRBV29-1 and TRBJ1-2; D gene uncertain. The CDR3 contains 13 residues. The V end was cut by 4 bases, the J end by 3 bases, with 12 bases between. Germline V gene data show CDR1 as SQVTM and CDR2 as ANQGSEA. The entire variable domain, with the rest obtained from reference TRBV29-1 and TRBJ1-2, is as follows: SAVISQKPSRDICQRGTSLTIQCQVDSQVTMMFWYRQQPGQSLTLIATANQGSEATYESGFVIDKFPISRPNLTFSTLTVSNMSPEDSSIYLCSVVSRVDYGYTFGSGTRLTVV.

The chain's CDR3 is CASSRLAGGDQETQYF. The CDR3 bases are TGTGCCAGCAGCCGACTAGCGGGGGGTGATCAAGAGACCCAGTACTTC. The V call is TRBV7-9, the J call TRBJ2-5; 13 positions match TRBD2. With V trimmed by 5 bases and J by 2 bases, 5 bases remained unmatched. Per germline, CDR1 SEHNR and CDR2 FQNEAQ (reference sequence). This CDR3 is built from 16 residues. Full variable domain (remainder filled in from reference TRBV7-9 and TRBJ2-5): DTGVSQNPRHKITKRGQNVTFRCDPISEHNRLYWYRQTLGQGPEFLTYFQNEAQLEKSRLLSDRFSAERPKGSFSTLEIQRTEQGDSAMYLCASSRLAGGDQETQYFGPGTRLLVL.

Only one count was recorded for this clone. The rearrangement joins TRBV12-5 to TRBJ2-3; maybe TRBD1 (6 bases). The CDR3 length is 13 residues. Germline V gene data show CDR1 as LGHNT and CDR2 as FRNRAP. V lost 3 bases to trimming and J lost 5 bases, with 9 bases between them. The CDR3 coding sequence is TGTGCTAGTGGTTTAGGGGGTGGAGATACGCAGTATTTT. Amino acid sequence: CASGLGGGDTQYF.

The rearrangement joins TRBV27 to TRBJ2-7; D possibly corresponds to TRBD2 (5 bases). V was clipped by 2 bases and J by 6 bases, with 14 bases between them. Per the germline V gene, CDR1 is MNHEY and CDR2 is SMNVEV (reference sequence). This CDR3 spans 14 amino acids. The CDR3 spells CASSLNLDFIEQYF. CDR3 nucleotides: TGTGCCAGCAGTTTAAATCTGGACTTTATCGAGCAGTACTTC.

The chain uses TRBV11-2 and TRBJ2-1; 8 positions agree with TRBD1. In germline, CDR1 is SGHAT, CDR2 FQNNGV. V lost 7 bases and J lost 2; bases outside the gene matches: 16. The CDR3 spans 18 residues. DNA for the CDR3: TGTGCCAGCACCGATAACCCAAGGACAGGGAGAACCTACAATGAGCAGTTCTTC. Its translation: CASTDNPRTGRTYNEQFF. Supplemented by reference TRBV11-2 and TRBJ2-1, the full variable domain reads EAGVAQSPRYKIIEKRQSVAFWCNPISGHATLYWYQQILGQGPKLLIQFQNNGVVDDSQLPKDRFSAERLKGVDSTLKIQPAKLEDSAVYLCASTDNPRTGRTYNEQFFGPGTRLTVL.

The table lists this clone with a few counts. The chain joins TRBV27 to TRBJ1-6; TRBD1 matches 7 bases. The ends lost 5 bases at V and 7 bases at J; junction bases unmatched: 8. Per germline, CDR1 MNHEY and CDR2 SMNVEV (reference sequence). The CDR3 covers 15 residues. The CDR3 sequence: CASSPTGSGNSPLHF. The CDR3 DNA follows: TGTGCCAGCAGTCCGACAGGGTCTGGCAATTCACCCCTCCACTTT.

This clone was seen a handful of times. The CDR3 is CASSVDPLSGEQFF. The CDR3 nucleotides are TGTGCCAGCAGCGTAGATCCCCTCAGTGGTGAGCAGTTCTTC. The J gene is TRBJ2-1, the V gene TRBV9; D is undetermined. The CDR3 has 14 amino acids. Germline V lookup: CDR1 SGDLS, CDR2 YYNGEE. V gave up 0 bases and J gave up 9 bases, with 13 bases separating them.

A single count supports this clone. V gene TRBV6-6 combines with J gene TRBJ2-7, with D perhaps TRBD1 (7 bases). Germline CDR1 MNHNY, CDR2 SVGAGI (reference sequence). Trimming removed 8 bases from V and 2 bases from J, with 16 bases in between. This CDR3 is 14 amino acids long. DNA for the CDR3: TGTGCCAGCCGGAGCGGGCAGGGGGCCTACGAGCAGTACTTC. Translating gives CASRSGQGAYEQYF.